The source of this TCR beta chain is a study of blood T cells in healthy people across ages. Combining a sample-barcoded 5' primer with a J-beta primer mix, a second PCR ran for roughly 6 to 11 cycles. TCRdb re-called the 5' RACE reads with MiXCR, one entry per CDR3 protein. The sample contains around 1.7 million distinct CDR3 sequences, roughly 27% of which appear only once. Every sample had a minimum of 6 million PBMCs isolated. V was pared by 0 bases and J by 8 bases, with 10 bases between. Germline V CDR1 and CDR2: LGHNA, YSLEER. This CDR3 has 13 amino acids. At least ten counts were recorded for this clonotype.

The source is a woman under 40 in good health. V gene TRBV4-3 combines with J gene TRBJ1-2; D not resolved. Sequenced input: blood. The CDR3 bases are TGCGCCAGCAGCCAAGATCAGGTCGGGGGCTACACCTTC. Translated: CASSQDQVGGYTF.